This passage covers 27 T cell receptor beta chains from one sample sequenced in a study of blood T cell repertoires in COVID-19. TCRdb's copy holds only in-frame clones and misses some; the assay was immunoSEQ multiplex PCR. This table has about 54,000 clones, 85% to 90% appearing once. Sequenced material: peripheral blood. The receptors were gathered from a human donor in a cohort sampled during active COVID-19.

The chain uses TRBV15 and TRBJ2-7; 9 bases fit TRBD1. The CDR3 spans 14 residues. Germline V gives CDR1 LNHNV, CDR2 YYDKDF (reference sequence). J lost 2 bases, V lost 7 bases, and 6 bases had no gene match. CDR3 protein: CATKVRQGAYEQYF. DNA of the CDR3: TGTGCCACCAAAGTGCGACAGGGGGCCTACGAGCAGTACTTC.

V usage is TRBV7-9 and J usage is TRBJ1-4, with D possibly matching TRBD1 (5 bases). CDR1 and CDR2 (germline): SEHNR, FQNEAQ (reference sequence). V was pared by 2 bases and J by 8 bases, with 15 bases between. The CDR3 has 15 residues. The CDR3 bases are TGTGCCAGCAGCTTATCTGGGGGGATAAGGGAAAAACTGTTTTTT. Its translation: CASSLSGGIREKLFF.

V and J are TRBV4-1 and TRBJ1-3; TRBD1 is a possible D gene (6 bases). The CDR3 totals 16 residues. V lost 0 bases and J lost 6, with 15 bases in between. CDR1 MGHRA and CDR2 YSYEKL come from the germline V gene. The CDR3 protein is CASSQEGRGYKNTIYF. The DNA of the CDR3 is TGCGCCAGCAGCCAAGAGGGGAGGGGGTACAAAAACACCATATATTTT.

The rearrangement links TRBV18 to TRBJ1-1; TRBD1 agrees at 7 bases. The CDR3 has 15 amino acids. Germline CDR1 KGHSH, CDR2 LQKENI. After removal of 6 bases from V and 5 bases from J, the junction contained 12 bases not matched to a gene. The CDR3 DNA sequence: TGTGCCAGCTCCCGAGACTCAGGGGGAAGGACTGAAGCTTTCTTT. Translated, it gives CASSRDSGGRTEAFF.

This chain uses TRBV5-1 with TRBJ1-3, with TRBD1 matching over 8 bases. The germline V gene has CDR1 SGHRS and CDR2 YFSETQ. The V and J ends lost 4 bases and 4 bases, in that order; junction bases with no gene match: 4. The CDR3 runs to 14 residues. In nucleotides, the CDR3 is TGCGCCAGCAGCGTTGGACAGGGCGGAAACACCATATATTTT. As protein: CASSVGQGGNTIYF.

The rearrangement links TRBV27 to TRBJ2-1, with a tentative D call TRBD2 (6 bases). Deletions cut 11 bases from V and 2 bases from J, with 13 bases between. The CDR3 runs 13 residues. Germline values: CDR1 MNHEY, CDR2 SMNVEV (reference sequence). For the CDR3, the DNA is TGTGCCGTGGAGGGAAGCCCCTACAATGAGCAGTTCTTC. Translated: CAVEGSPYNEQFF.

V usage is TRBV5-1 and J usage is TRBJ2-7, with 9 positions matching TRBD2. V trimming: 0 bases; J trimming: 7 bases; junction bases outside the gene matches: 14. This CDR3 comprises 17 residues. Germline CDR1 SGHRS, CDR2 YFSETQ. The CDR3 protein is CASSLAPAGGLLLEQYF. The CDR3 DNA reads TGCGCCAGCAGCTTGGCTCCAGCGGGAGGCCTTCTATTGGAGCAGTACTTC.

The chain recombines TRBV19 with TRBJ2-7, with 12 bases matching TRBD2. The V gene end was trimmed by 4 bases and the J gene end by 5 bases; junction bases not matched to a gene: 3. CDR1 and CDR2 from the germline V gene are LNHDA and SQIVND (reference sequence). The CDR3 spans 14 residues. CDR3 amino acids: CASSRTSGTNEQYF. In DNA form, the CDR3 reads TGTGCCAGTAGTAGGACTAGCGGGACCAACGAGCAGTACTTC.

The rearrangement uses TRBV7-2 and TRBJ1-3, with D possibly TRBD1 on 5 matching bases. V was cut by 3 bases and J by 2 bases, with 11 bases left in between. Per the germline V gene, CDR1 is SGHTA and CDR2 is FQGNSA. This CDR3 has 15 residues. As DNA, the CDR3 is TGTGCCAGCAGCTTTTGGGGGGGAGCTGGAAACACCATATATTTT. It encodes CASSFWGGAGNTIYF.

The chain's CDR3 is CASSVSQGKAFF. The CDR3 DNA follows: TGTGCCAGCAGCGTATCTCAGGGTAAAGCTTTCTTT. V and J are TRBV7-2 and TRBJ1-1, with D perhaps TRBD1 (5 bases). Trimming stripped 5 bases from V and 9 bases from J, with 13 bases between. CDR1 is SGHTA, CDR2 FQGNSA, per germline. This CDR3 region has 12 residues. Together with reference TRBV7-2 and TRBJ1-1, the CDR3 gives the full variable domain: GAGVSQSPSNKVTEKGKDVELRCDPISGHTALYWYRQSLGQGLEFLIYFQGNSAPDKSGLPSDRFSAERTGGSVSTLTIQRTQQEDSAVYLCASSVSQGKAFFGQGTRLTVV.

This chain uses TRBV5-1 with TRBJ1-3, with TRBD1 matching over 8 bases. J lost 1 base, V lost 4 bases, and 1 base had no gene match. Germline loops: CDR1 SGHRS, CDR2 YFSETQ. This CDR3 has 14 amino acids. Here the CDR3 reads CASSGTGSGNTIYF. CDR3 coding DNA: TGCGCCAGCAGCGGGACAGGATCTGGAAACACCATATATTTT.

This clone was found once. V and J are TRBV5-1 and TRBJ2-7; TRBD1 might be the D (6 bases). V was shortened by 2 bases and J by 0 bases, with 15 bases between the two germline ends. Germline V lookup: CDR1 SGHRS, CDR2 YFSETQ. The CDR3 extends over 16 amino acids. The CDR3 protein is CASSLRFDRNSYEQYF. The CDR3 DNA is TGCGCCAGCAGCTTACGATTTGACAGGAACTCCTACGAGCAGTACTTC. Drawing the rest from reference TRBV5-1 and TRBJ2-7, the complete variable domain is KAGVTQTPRYLIKTRGQQVTLSCSPISGHRSVSWYQQTPGQGLQFLFEYFSETQRNKGNFPGRFSGRQFSNSRSEMNVSTLELGDSALYLCASSLRFDRNSYEQYFGPGTRLTVT.

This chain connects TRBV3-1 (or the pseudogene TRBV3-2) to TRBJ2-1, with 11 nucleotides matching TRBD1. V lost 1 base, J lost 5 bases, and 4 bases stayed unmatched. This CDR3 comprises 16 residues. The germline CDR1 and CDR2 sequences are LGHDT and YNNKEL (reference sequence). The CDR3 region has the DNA TGTGCCAGCAGCCAAGGGGACAGGGGGAGCAACAATGAGCAGTTCTTC. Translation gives CASSQGDRGSNNEQFF.

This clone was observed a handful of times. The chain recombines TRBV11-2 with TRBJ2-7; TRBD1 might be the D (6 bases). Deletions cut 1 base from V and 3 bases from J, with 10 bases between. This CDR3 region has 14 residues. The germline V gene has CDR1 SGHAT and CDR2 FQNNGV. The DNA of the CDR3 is TGTGCCAGCAGCTTAGTGGCAGGGGACTACGAGCAGTACTTC. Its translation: CASSLVAGDYEQYF.

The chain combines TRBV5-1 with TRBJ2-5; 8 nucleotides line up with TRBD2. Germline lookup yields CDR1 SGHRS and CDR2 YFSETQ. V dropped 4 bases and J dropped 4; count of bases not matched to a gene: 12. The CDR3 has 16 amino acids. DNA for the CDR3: TGCGCCAGCAGCCCCGAGGCGTCTAGCGGGCTAGAGACCCAGTACTTC. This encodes CASSPEASSGLETQYF.

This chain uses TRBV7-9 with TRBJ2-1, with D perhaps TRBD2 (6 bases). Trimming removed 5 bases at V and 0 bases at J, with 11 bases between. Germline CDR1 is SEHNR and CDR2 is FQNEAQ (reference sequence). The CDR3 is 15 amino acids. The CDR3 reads CASSTDGGSYNEQFF. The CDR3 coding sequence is TGTGCCAGCAGCACCGACGGGGGCTCCTACAATGAGCAGTTCTTC.

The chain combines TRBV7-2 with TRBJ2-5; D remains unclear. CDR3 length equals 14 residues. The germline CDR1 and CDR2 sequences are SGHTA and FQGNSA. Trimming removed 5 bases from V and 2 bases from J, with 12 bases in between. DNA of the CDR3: TGTGCCAGCAGCATCACCGGAGTGCAAGAGACCCAGTACTTC. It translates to CASSITGVQETQYF.

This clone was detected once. The CDR3 region is CASRQLTNTEAFF. Here the CDR3 DNA reads TGCGCCAGCAGACAGCTCACAAACACTGAAGCTTTCTTT. The V call is TRBV10-2, the J call TRBJ1-1, with unresolved D. V dropped 6 bases and J dropped 2 bases, with 10 bases sitting between them. This CDR3 has 13 amino acids. Per germline, CDR1 WSHSY and CDR2 SAAADI.

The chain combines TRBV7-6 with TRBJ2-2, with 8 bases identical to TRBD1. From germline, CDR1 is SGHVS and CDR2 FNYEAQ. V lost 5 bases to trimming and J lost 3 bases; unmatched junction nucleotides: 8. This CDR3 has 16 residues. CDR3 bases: TGTGCCAGCAGCGGCTCAGGGGGCTCTTACACCGGGGAGCTGTTTTTT. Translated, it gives CASSGSGGSYTGELFF.

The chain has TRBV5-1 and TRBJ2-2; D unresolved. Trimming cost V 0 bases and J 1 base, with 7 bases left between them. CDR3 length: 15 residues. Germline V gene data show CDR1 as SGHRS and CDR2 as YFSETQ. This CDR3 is CASSLVQKNTGELFF. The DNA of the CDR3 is TGCGCCAGCAGCTTGGTACAGAAGAACACCGGGGAGCTGTTTTTT.

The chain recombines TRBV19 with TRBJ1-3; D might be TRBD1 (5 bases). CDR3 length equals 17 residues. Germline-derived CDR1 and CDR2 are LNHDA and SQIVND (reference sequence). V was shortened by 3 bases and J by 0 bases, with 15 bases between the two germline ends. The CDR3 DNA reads TGTGCCAGTAGTATGAGGAGGGGTCAGAACTCTGGAAACACCATATATTTT. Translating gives CASSMRRGQNSGNTIYF.

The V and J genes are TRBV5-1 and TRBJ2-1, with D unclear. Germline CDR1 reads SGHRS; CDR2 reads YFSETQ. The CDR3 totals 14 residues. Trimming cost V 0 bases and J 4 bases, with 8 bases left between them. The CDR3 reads CASSLGSDYNEQFF. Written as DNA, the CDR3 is TGCGCCAGCAGCTTGGGGTCAGATTACAATGAGCAGTTCTTC. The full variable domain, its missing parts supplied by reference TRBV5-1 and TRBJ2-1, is KAGVTQTPRYLIKTRGQQVTLSCSPISGHRSVSWYQQTPGQGLQFLFEYFSETQRNKGNFPGRFSGRQFSNSRSEMNVSTLELGDSALYLCASSLGSDYNEQFFGPGTRLTVL.

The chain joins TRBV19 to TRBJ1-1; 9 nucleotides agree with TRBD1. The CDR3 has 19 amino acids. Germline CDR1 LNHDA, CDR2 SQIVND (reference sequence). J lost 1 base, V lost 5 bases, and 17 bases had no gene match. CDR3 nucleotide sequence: TGTGCCAGTAGTCCCCGGGACAGGGCAGGAAGGGGGACGAACACTGAAGCTTTCTTT. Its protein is CASSPRDRAGRGTNTEAFF.

The CDR3: CASSPPGLAVTYEQYF. The CDR3, as DNA: TGTGCCAGCAGTCCCCCGGGACTAGCGGTTACCTACGAGCAGTACTTC. The genes are TRBV28 and TRBJ2-7; 11 positions agree with TRBD2. The CDR3 covers 16 residues. Germline CDR1 is MDHEN and CDR2 is SYDVKM. The ends lost 5 bases at V and 2 bases at J; junction bases unmatched: 8.

DNA for the CDR3: TGTGCCAGCAGCCTGCTTGCCAGGGAAGGCATATATTTT. It codes for CASSLLAREGIYF. The chain couples TRBV2 to TRBJ1-3; possibly TRBD1 for D (5 bases). V dropped 6 bases and J dropped 12 bases, with 18 bases sitting between them. The CDR3 runs 13 residues. In germline, CDR1 is SNHLY, CDR2 FYNNEI.

For the CDR3, the DNA is TGTGCCAGCAGTTTACGGGGGATCGAGGGAATAGCTTCACCCCTCCACTTT. This encodes CASSLRGIEGIASPLHF. J is TRBJ1-6 and V is TRBV27, with D possibly being TRBD1 (5 bases). The V end was cut by 2 bases, the J end by 9 bases, with 20 bases between. Germline CDR1 and CDR2: MNHEY and SMNVEV (reference sequence). The CDR3 extends over 17 amino acids.

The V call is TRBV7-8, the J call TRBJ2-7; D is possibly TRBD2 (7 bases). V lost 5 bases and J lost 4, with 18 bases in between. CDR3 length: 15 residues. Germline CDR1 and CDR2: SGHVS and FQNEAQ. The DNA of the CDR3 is TGTGCCAGCAGCCCGGGACAAGGGAGGGGGTACGAGCAGTACTTC. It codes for CASSPGQGRGYEQYF.